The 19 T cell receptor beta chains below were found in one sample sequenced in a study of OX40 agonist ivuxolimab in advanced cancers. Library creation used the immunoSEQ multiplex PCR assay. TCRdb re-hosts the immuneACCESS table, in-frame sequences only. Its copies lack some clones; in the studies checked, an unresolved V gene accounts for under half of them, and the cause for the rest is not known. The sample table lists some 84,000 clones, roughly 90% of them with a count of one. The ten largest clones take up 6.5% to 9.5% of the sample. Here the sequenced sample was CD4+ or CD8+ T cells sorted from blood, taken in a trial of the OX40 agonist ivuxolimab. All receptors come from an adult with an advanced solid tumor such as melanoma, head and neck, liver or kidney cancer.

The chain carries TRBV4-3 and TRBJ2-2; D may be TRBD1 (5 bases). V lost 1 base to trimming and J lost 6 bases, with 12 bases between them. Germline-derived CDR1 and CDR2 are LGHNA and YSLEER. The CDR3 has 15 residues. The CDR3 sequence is CASSQGTGRSGELFF. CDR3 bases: TGCGCCAGCAGCCAAGGAACAGGTCGCTCCGGGGAGCTGTTTTTT.

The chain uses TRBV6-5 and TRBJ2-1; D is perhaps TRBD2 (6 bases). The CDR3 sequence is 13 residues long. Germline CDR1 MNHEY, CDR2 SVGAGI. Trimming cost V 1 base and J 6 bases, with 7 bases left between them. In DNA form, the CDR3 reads TGTGCCAGCAGTTACTTGGGACTCAATGAGCAGTTCTTC. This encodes CASSYLGLNEQFF.

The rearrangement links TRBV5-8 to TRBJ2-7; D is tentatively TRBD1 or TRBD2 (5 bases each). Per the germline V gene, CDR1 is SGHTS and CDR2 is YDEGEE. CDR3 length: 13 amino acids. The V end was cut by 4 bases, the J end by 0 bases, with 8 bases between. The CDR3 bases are TGTGCCAGCAGCGGGGGAATCTCCTACGAGCAGTACTTC. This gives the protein CASSGGISYEQYF.

CDR3 nucleotide sequence: TGTGCCACCAGCAGTTCCAAGCCAGGGCTAACCCAATACTTC. Its translation is CATSSSKPGLTQYF. The genes are TRBV15 and TRBJ2-4, with D possibly being TRBD1 (5 bases). CDR3 length: 14 residues. The ends were cut back, 3 bases at V and 16 bases at J, with 22 bases in the middle. The V gene's germline CDR1 is LNHNV and CDR2 YYDKDF (reference sequence).

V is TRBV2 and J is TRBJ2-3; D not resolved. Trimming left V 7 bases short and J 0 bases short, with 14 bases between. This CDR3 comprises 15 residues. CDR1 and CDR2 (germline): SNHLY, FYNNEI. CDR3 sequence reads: CASTEGAASTDTQYF. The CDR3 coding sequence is TGTGCCAGCACCGAAGGCGCGGCTAGCACAGATACGCAGTATTTT.

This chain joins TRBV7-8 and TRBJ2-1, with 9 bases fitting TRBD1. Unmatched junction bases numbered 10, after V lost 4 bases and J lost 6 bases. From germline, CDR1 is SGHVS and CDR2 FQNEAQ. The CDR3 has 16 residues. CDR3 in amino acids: CASSSSPGQGPNEQFF. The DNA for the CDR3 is TGTGCCAGCAGCTCGTCACCGGGACAGGGCCCCAATGAGCAGTTCTTC. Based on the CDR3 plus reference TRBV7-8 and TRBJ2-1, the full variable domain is GAGVSQSPRYKVAKRGQDVALRCDPISGHVSLFWYQQALGQGPEFLTYFQNEAQLDKSGLPSDRFFAERPEGSVSTLKIQRTQQEDSAVYLCASSSSPGQGPNEQFFGPGTRLTVL.

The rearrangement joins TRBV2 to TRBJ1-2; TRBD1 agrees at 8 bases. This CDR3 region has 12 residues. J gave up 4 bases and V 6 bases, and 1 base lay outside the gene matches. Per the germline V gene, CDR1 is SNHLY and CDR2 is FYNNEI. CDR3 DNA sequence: TGTGCCAGCAGGGGACAGGTCTATGGCTACACCTTC. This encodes CASRGQVYGYTF.

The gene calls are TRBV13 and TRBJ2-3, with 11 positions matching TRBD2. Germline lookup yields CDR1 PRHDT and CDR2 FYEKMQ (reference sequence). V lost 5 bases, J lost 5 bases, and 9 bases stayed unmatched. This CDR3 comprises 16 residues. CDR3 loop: CASSLTSGVDGDTQYF. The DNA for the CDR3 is TGTGCCAGCAGCCTGACTAGCGGGGTGGATGGAGATACGCAGTATTTT.

The chain's CDR3 is CASSLEASIHEQYF. The CDR3 region has the DNA TGTGCCAGCAGCTTAGAGGCTAGCATCCACGAGCAGTACTTC. The chain recombines TRBV11-2 with TRBJ2-7, with D possibly being TRBD2 (5 bases). Trimming removed 0 bases at V and 5 bases at J, with 11 bases between. CDR3 length equals 14 residues. The germline gives CDR1 SGHAT, CDR2 FQNNGV.

Here the CDR3 reads CASSQGTVYEQYF. CDR3 coding DNA: TGTGCCAGCAGCCAAGGGACAGTCTACGAGCAGTACTTC. This chain links TRBV5-6 with TRBJ2-7; 7 bases are shared with TRBD1. The CDR3 runs to 13 residues. Germline CDR1 and CDR2: SGHDT and YYEEEE. J was trimmed by 3 bases and V by 4 bases; bases with no gene match: 4.

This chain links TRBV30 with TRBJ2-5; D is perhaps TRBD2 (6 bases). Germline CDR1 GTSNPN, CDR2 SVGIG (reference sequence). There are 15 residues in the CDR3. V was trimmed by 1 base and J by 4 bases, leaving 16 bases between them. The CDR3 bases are TGTGCCTGGAGTGGCGGGGTCGGCTGGGGAGAGACCCAGTACTTC. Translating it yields CAWSGGVGWGETQYF.

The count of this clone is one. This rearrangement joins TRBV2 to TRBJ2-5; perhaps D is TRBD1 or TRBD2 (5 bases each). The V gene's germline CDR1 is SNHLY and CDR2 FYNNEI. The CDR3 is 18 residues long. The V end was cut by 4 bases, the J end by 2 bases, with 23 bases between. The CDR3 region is CASSGNPSSGWGQETQYF. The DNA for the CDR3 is TGTGCCAGCAGTGGAAACCCTAGCTCTGGCTGGGGGCAAGAGACCCAGTACTTC.

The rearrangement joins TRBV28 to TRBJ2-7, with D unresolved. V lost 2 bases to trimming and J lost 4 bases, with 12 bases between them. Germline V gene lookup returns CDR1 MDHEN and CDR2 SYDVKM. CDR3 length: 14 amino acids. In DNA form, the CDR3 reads TGTGCCAGCAGTTTAGTCGGCAAGAGGTACGAGCAGTACTTC. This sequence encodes CASSLVGKRYEQYF.

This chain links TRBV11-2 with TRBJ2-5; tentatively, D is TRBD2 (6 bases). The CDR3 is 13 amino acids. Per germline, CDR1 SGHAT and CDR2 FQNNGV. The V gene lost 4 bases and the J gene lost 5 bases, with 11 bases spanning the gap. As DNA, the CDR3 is TGTGCCAGCAGCTCCGGGACTGGGGAGACCCAGTACTTC. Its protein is CASSSGTGETQYF.

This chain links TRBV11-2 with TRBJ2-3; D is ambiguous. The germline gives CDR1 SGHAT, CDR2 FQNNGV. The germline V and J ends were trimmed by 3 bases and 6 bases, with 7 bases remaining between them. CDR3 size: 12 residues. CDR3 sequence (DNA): TGTGCCAGCAGCTTCGGGCTCGATACGCAGTATTTT. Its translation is CASSFGLDTQYF.

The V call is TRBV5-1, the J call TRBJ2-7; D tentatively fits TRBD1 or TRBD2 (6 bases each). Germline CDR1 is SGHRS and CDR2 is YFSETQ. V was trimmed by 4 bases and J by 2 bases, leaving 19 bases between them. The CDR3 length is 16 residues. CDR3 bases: TGCGCCAGCAGCCCTGGAGGGTCCGGGGGCGCCTACGAGCAGTACTTC. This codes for CASSPGGSGGAYEQYF.

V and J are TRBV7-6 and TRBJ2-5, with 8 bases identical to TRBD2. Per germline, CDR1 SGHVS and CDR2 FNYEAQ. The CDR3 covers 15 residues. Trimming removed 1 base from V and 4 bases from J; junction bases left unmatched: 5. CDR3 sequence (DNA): TGTGCCAGCAGCTTAGGCCACGGGGGGGTAGAGACCCAGTACTTC. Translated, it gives CASSLGHGGVETQYF. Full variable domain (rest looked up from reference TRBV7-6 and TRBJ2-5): GAGVSQSPRYKVTKRGQDVALRCDPISGHVSLYWYRQALGQGPEFLTYFNYEAQQDKSGLPNDRFSAERPEGSISTLTIQRTEQRDSAMYRCASSLGHGGVETQYFGPGTRLLVL.

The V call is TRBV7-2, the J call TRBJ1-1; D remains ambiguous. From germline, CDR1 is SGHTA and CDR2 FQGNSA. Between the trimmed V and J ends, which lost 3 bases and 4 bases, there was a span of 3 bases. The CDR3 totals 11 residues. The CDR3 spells CASSLGTEAFF. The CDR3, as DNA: TGTGCCAGCAGCTTGGGCACTGAAGCTTTCTTT.

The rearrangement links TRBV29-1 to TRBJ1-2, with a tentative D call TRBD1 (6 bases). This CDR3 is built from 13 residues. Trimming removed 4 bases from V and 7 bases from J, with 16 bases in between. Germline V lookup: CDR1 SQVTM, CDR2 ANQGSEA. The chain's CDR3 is CSVGGGQSFGYTF. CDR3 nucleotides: TGCAGCGTTGGGGGGGGACAAAGCTTTGGCTACACCTTC.